This paragraph reports one T cell receptor (beta chain). The data stem from a study of cytomegalovirus exposure and HLA in healthy donors. CDR1 PRHDT and CDR2 FYEKMQ come from the germline V gene (reference sequence). The CDR3 is 13 residues long. V gave up 2 bases and J gave up 6 bases, with 11 bases separating them. Generated by immunoSEQ multiplex PCR, the TCRdb table keeps only in-frame clones and is missing some. The sample includes 90,000 to 110,000 clones, around nine tenths of them seen just once. J is TRBJ2-7 and V is TRBV13; D gene unclear. Specimen: PBMCs. The TCR was taken from a woman aged 18 to 35 in good health and CMV-seronegative. The CDR3 loop is CASSLSRSGEQYF. The CDR3 DNA is TGTGCCAGCAGCTTAAGTCGTTCGGGCGAGCAGTACTTC.